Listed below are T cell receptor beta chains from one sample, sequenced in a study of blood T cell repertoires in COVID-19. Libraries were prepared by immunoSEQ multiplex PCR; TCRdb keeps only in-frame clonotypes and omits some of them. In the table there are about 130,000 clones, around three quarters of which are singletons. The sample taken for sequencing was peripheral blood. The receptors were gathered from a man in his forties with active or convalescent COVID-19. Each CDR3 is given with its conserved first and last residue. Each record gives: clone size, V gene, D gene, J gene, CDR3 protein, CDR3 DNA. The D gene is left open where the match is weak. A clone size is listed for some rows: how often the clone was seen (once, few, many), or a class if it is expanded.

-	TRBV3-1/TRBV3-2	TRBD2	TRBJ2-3	CASSQAAGGSTDTQYF	TGTGCCAGCAGCCAAGCCGCGGGAGGGAGCACAGATACGCAGTATTTT
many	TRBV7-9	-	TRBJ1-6	CASSLGRTNSPLHF	TGTGCCAGCAGCTTAGGGCGGACAAATTCACCCCTCCACTTT
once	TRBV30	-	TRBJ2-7	CAWSLLAYEQYF	TGTGCCTGGAGTCTCCTCGCGTACGAGCAGTACTTC
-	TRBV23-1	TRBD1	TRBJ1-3	CASSHKAGGSGNTIYF	TGCGCCAGCAGTCACAAAGCAGGGGGCTCTGGAAACACCATATATTTT
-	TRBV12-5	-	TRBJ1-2	CASGLVRGSANYGYTF	TGTGCTAGTGGTTTGGTACGGGGGTCGGCTAACTATGGCTACACCTTC
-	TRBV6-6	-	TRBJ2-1	CASSRPQGNQFGEQFF	TGTGCCAGCAGTCGACCCCAGGGGAATCAATTTGGTGAGCAGTTCTTC
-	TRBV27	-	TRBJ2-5	CASSFGGGETQYF	TGTGCCAGCAGTTTCGGCGGCGGGGAGACCCAGTACTTC
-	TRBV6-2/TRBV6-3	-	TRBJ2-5	CASSLAWTPETQYF	TGTGCCAGCAGTTTGGCCTGGACTCCAGAGACCCAGTACTTC
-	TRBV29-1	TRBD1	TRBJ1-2	CSVAIGDRAWEYGYTF	TGCAGCGTTGCTATTGGGGACAGGGCCTGGGAGTATGGCTACACCTTC
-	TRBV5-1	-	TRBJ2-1	CASSPGRGSSSYNEQFF	TGCGCCAGCAGCCCCGGACGGGGGTCGAGCTCCTACAATGAGCAGTTCTTC
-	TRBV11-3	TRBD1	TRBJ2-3	CASSLQGARDTQYF	TGTGCCAGCAGCCTACAGGGGGCTCGAGATACGCAGTATTTT
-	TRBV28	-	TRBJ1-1	CASSYTTGTEAFF	TGTGCCAGCAGCTATACTACAGGGACTGAAGCTTTCTTT
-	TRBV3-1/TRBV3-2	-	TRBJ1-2	CASSQSGQDYGYTF	TGTGCCAGCAGCCAAAGTGGGCAGGACTATGGCTACACCTTC
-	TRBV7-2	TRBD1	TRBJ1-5	CASSLGQGYYSNQPQHF	TGTGCCAGCAGCTTAGGACAGGGGTATTATAGCAATCAGCCCCAGCATTTT
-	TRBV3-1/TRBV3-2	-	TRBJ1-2	CASSQSGGLNGYTF	TGTGCCAGCAGCCAATCCGGGGGGCTGAATGGCTACACCTTC
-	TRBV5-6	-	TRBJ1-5	CASSLRGANQPQHF	TGTGCCAGCAGCTTGCGGGGGGCGAATCAGCCCCAGCATTTT
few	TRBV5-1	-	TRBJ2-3	CASSLRSGPDTQYF	TGCGCCAGCAGCTTGAGAAGCGGCCCAGATACGCAGTATTTT
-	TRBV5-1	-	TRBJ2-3	CASSLAGVGTDTQYF	TGCGCCAGCAGCTTGGCCGGGGTTGGCACAGATACGCAGTATTTT
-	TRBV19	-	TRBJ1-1	CASSLTGPNTEAFF	TGTGCCAGTAGCCTCACCGGTCCGAACACTGAAGCTTTCTTT
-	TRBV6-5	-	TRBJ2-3	CASRLGLTDTQYF	TGTGCCAGCAGACTCGGACTGACAGATACGCAGTATTTT
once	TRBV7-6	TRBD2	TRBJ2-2	CASSLGTTNTGELFF	TGTGCCAGCAGCCTCGGGACTACGAACACCGGGGAGCTGTTTTTT
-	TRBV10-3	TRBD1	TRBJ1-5	CAISDGTGGNQPQHF	TGTGCCATCAGCGATGGGACAGGGGGTAACCAGCCCCAGCATTTT
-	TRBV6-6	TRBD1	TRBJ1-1	CASSYKDRAEAFF	TGTGCCAGCAGTTACAAGGACAGGGCTGAAGCTTTCTTT
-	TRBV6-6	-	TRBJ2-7	CASSYQGAPYEQYF	TGTGCCAGCAGTTATCAAGGGGCGCCCTACGAGCAGTACTTC
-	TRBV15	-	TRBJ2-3	CATSKAGSTDTQYF	TGTGCCACCAGTAAGGCGGGATCCACAGATACGCAGTATTTT
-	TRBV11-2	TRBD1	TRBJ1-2	CASSPSRTGGYGYTF	TGTGCCAGCAGCCCCTCACGGACAGGGGGCTATGGCTACACCTTC
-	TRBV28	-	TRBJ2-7	CASSGLRGGYEQYF	TGTGCCAGCAGCGGCCTGCGAGGTGGCTACGAGCAGTACTTC
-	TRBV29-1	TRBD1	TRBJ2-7	CSVRGHRDRGYEQYF	TGCAGCGTGAGGGGCCACCGGGACAGGGGGTACGAGCAGTACTTC
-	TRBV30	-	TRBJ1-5	CAWSVYSSNQPQHF	TGTGCCTGGAGTGTATACAGTAGCAATCAGCCCCAGCATTTT
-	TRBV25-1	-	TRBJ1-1	CASIGDTEAFF	TGTGCCAGCATAGGGGACACTGAAGCTTTCTTT
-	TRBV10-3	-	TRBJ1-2	CAISDLVGGANYGYTF	TGTGCCATCAGTGACCTCGTGGGCGGGGCTAACTATGGCTACACCTTC
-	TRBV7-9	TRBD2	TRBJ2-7	CASSYGTSGSDEQYF	TGTGCCAGCAGCTACGGGACTAGCGGGAGTGATGAGCAGTACTTC
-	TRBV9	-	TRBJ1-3	CASSVVGGAGNTIYF	TGTGCCAGCAGCGTAGTTGGAGGTGCCGGAAACACCATATATTTT
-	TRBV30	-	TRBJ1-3	CAWSFAGGRRNTIYF	TGTGCCTGGAGCTTCGCGGGGGGTAGGCGAAACACCATATATTTT
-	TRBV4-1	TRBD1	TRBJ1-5	CASSRGTGEMGQPQHF	TGCGCCAGCAGCCGGGGGACAGGGGAAATGGGTCAGCCCCAGCATTTT
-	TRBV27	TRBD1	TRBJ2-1	CASSLQGARVTYNEQFF	TGTGCCAGCAGTTTACAGGGGGCGCGGGTCACCTACAATGAGCAGTTCTTC
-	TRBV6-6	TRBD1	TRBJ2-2	CASREDRTGELFF	TGTGCCAGCAGAGAGGACAGGACCGGGGAGCTGTTTTTT
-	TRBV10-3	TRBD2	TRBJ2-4	CAISRTSGGGNIQYF	TGTGCCATCAGCCGGACTAGCGGGGGGGGGAACATTCAGTACTTC
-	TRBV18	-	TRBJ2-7	CASSGGSLYEQYF	TGTGCCAGCTCCGGGGGAAGCCTCTACGAGCAGTACTTC
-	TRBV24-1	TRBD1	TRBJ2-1	CATTPRPGQGKPNEQFF	TGTGCCACCACCCCGAGGCCCGGACAGGGGAAACCCAATGAGCAGTTCTTC
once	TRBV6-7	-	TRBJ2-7	CASFSSGKGSYEQYF	TGTGCCAGCTTTAGTAGCGGTAAAGGGTCCTACGAGCAGTACTTC
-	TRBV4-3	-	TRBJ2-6	CASSQDLQAGANVLTF	TGCGCCAGCAGCCAAGATCTGCAGGCTGGGGCCAACGTCCTGACTTTC
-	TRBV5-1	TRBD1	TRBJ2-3	CASSLAGGVDTQYF	TGCGCCAGCAGCTTGGCAGGGGGCGTAGATACGCAGTATTTT
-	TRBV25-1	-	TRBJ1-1	CATDSWGTEAFF	TGTGCCACCGACAGTTGGGGCACTGAAGCTTTCTTT
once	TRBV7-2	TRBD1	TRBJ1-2	CASSLDGTAEPYGYTF	TGTGCCAGCAGCTTGGACGGGACAGCAGAACCTTATGGCTACACCTTC
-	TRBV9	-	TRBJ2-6	CASSVGAGAGANVLTF	TGTGCCAGCAGCGTAGGGGCAGGGGCTGGGGCCAACGTCCTGACTTTC
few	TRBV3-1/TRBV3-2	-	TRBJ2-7	CASSKESYEQYF	TGTGCCAGCAGCAAGGAGTCCTACGAGCAGTACTTC
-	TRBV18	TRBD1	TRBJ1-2	CASSPGTGYGYTF	TGTGCCAGCTCACCAGGGACAGGCTATGGCTACACCTTC
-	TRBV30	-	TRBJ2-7	CAWRQVTSYEQYF	TGTGCCTGGAGACAGGTAACGTCCTACGAGCAGTACTTC
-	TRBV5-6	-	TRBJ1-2	CASSLGSGVGYTF	TGTGCCAGCAGCTTGGGGTCCGGGGTCGGCTACACCTTC
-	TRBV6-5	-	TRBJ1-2	CASRVEPTGGYTF	TGTGCCAGCAGGGTGGAACCTACGGGTGGCTACACCTTC
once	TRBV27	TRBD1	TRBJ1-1	CASRLFGQGGHTEAFF	TGTGCCAGCAGGCTATTCGGCCAGGGGGGACACACTGAAGCTTTCTTT
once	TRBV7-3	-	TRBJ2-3	CASSLADTQYF	TGTGCCAGCAGCTTAGCGGATACGCAGTATTTT